This T cell receptor (beta chain) was profiled in a study of CD8+CD57+ T cells in acquired aplastic anemia. The patients chosen for sequencing had shown expansion of CD8+CD57+ cells (detected by flow cytometry). Blood was sampled before the patients had received any therapy. The CDR3 runs 15 residues. Trimming took off 2 bases at V and 7 bases at J, with 17 bases between the two ends. The germline V gene has CDR1 ENHRY and CDR2 SYGVKD. Genomic DNA served as template for TCR beta VDJ and CDR3 profiling. TCRdb called the reads again in MiXCR, with one record for every CDR3 protein. The sample shows roughly 170,000 distinct CDR3 sequences, 48% of them seen only once.

This receptor was taken from a human donor with aplastic anemia. V and J are TRBV10-3 and TRBJ1-2, with D tentatively TRBD1 (5 bases). The sample was sorted CD4+, CD8+, or CD8+CD57+ T cells (not recorded which) from PBMCs. The CDR3 DNA follows: TGTGCCATCAGTGAGAATGGAGGGGCAGCTCGTGGCTACACCTTC. Protein product: CAISENGGAARGYTF.